Presented here are 5 T cell receptor beta chains from one specimen sequenced in a study of Ad26.COV2.S vaccination and SARS-CoV-2 variants. Treatment of the sample: around 19 received Ad26.COV2.S at low or high dose, single or two shots; 5 received placebo; per-sample allocation not given. Day 63 after the first vaccine or placebo injection was the time point for sampling. Measured with immunoSEQ multiplex PCR; TCRdb has only the in-frame clones, and not every one. The sample has 400,000 to 450,000 clones, 80% to 95% seen once. The sequences come from peripheral blood, collected in a trial of Ad26.COV2.S vaccine versus placebo. These receptors came from a person aged 18-65 years who received the Ad26.COV2.S COVID-19 vaccine or a placebo.

The CDR3 region has the DNA TGTGCCATAAGATGGGGGGGATACACTGAAGCTTTCTTT. It codes for CAIRWGGYTEAFF. The chain combines TRBV6-5 with TRBJ1-1; the D gene is possibly TRBD1 (5 bases). V was pared by 10 bases and J by 3 bases, with 15 bases between. CDR1 and CDR2 (germline): MNHEY, SVGAGI. The CDR3 sequence is 13 residues long.

The chain uses TRBV19 and TRBJ2-1; no clear D gene. V was shortened by 1 base and J by 6 bases, with 4 bases between the two germline ends. This CDR3 has 12 residues. From germline, CDR1 is LNHDA and CDR2 SQIVND (reference sequence). CDR3 in DNA: TGTGCCAGTAGTATAGTTGGCAATGAGCAGTTCTTC. It encodes CASSIVGNEQFF.

The table lists this clone with a count of one. The chain recombines TRBV6-1 with TRBJ2-2; D might be TRBD2 (5 bases). The CDR3 runs to 14 residues. In germline, CDR1 is MNHNS, CDR2 SASEGT. Trimming removed 3 bases at V and 4 bases at J, with 9 bases between. CDR3 protein: CASSELASTGELFF. The CDR3 region has the DNA TGTGCCAGCAGTGAGCTAGCTTCCACCGGGGAGCTGTTTTTT.

The V gene is TRBV7-9, the J gene TRBJ2-5; TRBD2 matches at 9 bases. The V segment lost 5 bases and the J segment 5 bases; nucleotides outside the gene matches: 12. The CDR3 totals 16 residues. Germline CDR1 and CDR2: SEHNR and FQNEAQ (reference sequence). CDR3 sequence (DNA): TGTGCCAGCAGCCCCCGGGGGGTAGCGGGGGCTGAGACCCAGTACTTC. This translates into CASSPRGVAGAETQYF.

The rearrangement joins TRBV30 to TRBJ1-1; D unresolved. CDR1 is GTSNPN, CDR2 SVGIG, per germline (reference sequence). The CDR3 is 11 residues long. CDR3 in DNA: TGTGCAAGCGACAAGAACACTGAAGCTTTCTTT. Translating it yields CASDKNTEAFF. Full variable domain (outside the CDR3, taken from reference TRBV30 and TRBJ1-1): SQTIHQWPATLVQPVGSPLSLECTVEGTSNPNLYWYRQAAGRGLQLLFYSVGIGQISSEVPQNLSASRPQDRQFILSSKKLLLSDSGFYLCASDKNTEAFFGQGTRLTVV.